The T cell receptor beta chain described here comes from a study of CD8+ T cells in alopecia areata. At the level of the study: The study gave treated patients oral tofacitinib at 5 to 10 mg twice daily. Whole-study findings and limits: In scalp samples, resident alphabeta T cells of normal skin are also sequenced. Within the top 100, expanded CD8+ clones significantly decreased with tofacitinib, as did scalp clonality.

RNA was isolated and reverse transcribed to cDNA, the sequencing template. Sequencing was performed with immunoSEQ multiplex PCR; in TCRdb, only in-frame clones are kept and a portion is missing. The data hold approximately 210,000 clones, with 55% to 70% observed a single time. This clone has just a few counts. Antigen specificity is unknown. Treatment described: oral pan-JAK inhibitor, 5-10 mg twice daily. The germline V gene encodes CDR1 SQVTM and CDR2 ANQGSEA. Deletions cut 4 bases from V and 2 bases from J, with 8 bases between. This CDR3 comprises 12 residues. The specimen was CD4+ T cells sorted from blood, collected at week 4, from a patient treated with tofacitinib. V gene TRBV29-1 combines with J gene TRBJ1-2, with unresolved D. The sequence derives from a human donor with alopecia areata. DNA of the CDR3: TGCAGCGTTGTATTGGGAAACTATGGCTACACCTTC. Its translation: CSVVLGNYGYTF.